Below are 20 T cell receptor beta chains sequenced from a single sample in a study of a mutant IDH1 vaccine in newly diagnosed glioma. Sequencing used immunoSEQ multiplex PCR; TCRdb keeps in-frame clones, though not all of them. The data hold around 58,000 clones, with about 80% observed a single time. As to time point: week 5, during vaccination. Vaccination used 300 ug of mutant IDH1 20-mer peptide per dose, with topical imiquimod. These receptors' targets are unknown. The source was PBMCs, collected from a glioma patient whose treatment included an IDH1 peptide vaccine. The receptors shown here come from a man younger than 40 with glioma.

CDR3 sequence: CASSLWGASYNEQFF. Here the CDR3 DNA reads TGCGCCAGCAGCTTGTGGGGGGCATCCTACAATGAGCAGTTCTTC. The chain carries TRBV5-1 and TRBJ2-1; either TRBD1 or TRBD2 may supply D (6 bases each). V was pared by 1 base and J by 1 base, with 9 bases between. The CDR3 consists of 15 residues. In germline, CDR1 is SGHRS, CDR2 YFSETQ.

This clone was seen only once. V usage is TRBV27 and J usage is TRBJ1-2, with a weak D call TRBD1 (5 bases). The CDR3 contains 12 residues. The germline V gene has CDR1 MNHEY and CDR2 SMNVEV (reference sequence). V was shortened by 6 bases and J by 5 bases, with 10 bases between the two germline ends. The CDR3 sequence is CASSPGGYGYTF. The CDR3 DNA is TGTGCCAGCAGCCCTGGGGGATATGGCTACACCTTC.

The table lists this clone with a few counts. The genes are TRBV5-1 and TRBJ1-1, with D possibly TRBD1 on 5 matching bases. Trimming took off 2 bases at V and 4 bases at J, with 12 bases between the two ends. The CDR3 sequence is 14 residues long. CDR1 and CDR2 (germline): SGHRS, YFSETQ. The CDR3 protein is CASSFRGVGTEAFF. The CDR3 DNA is TGCGCCAGCAGCTTTAGAGGGGTGGGCACTGAAGCTTTCTTT.

The rearrangement joins TRBV6-5 to TRBJ2-2; D uncertain. CDR3 length: 16 amino acids. CDR1 MNHEY and CDR2 SVGAGI come from the germline V gene. The ends were cut back, 0 bases at V and 4 bases at J, with 12 bases in the middle. The CDR3 loop reads CASSYSARVGTGELFF. CDR3 bases: TGTGCCAGCAGTTACTCAGCTCGCGTGGGCACCGGGGAGCTGTTTTTT.

The V call is TRBV18, the J call TRBJ1-1, with D possibly matching TRBD1 (5 bases). The length of the CDR3 is 15 residues. The ends were cut back, 2 bases at V and 4 bases at J, with 14 bases in the middle. Germline CDR1 reads KGHSH; CDR2 reads LQKENI. CDR3 in DNA: TGTGCCAGCTCACCAGATTCGGGTAGGGGCACTGAAGCTTTCTTT. Translated: CASSPDSGRGTEAFF.

This sequence joins TRBV5-6 and TRBJ1-5, with D uncertain. Germline assignment: CDR1 SGHDT and CDR2 YYEEEE. The V end lost 1 base, the J end lost 6 bases, and 8 bases lay between the germline ends. The CDR3 runs to 13 residues. DNA for the CDR3: TGTGCCAGCAGCTTGATCGGGGTTCAGCCCCAGCATTTT. This translates into CASSLIGVQPQHF. Looking up the rest from reference TRBV5-6 and TRBJ1-5 gives the full variable domain: DAGVTQSPTHLIKTRGQQVTLRCSPKSGHDTVSWYQQALGQGPQFIFQYYEEEERQRGNFPDRFSGHQFPNYSSELNVNALLLGDSALYLCASSLIGVQPQHFGDGTRLSIL.

The chain couples TRBV6-5 to TRBJ1-3; tentatively, D is TRBD1 (6 bases). Germline CDR1 and CDR2: MNHEY and SVGAGI. Trimming took off 10 bases at V and 0 bases at J, with 13 bases between the two ends. This CDR3 contains 14 residues. CDR3 amino acids: CATKTGRSGNTIYF. The CDR3 DNA sequence: TGTGCCACCAAGACAGGCCGCTCTGGAAACACCATATATTTT.

The gene calls are TRBV6-6 and TRBJ1-2; D is uncertain. V lost 0 bases and J 3 bases, leaving 5 bases between the germline ends. The CDR3 spans 13 residues. CDR1 MNHNY and CDR2 SVGAGI come from the germline V gene (reference sequence). The CDR3 DNA reads TGTGCCAGCAGTTACTCGTCGGACTATGGCTACACCTTC. It is translated as CASSYSSDYGYTF.

CDR3 amino acids: CASSLAAGRYF. The CDR3 nucleotides read TGTGCCAGCAGCTTAGCGGCAGGGCGGTACTTC. V usage is TRBV11-2 and J usage is TRBJ2-7; perhaps TRBD1 as D (5 bases). Germline V gene data show CDR1 as SGHAT and CDR2 as FQNNGV. This CDR3 contains 11 residues. Trimming pared 1 base from V and 12 bases from J, leaving 10 bases between.

The V and J genes are TRBV6-6 and TRBJ2-7, with TRBD2 matching 12 bases. Germline assignment: CDR1 MNHNY and CDR2 SVGAGI (reference sequence). V shed 5 bases, J shed 1 base, and the junction held 3 bases outside the gene matches. The length of the CDR3 is 15 residues. CDR3 region: CASSTTSGGSYEQYF. The CDR3 DNA is TGTGCCAGCAGTACGACTAGCGGGGGTTCCTACGAGCAGTACTTC.

This chain links TRBV11-2 with TRBJ1-1, with D possibly TRBD1 on 6 matching bases. The CDR3 is 17 amino acids. The V gene lost 5 bases and the J gene lost 4 bases, with 23 bases spanning the gap. Germline CDR1 SGHAT, CDR2 FQNNGV. The chain's CDR3 is CASSPFGIDQGTTEAFF. The CDR3 DNA is TGTGCCAGCAGCCCATTCGGGATAGATCAGGGGACCACTGAAGCTTTCTTT.

This chain uses TRBV27 with TRBJ2-3; the D call may be TRBD1 or TRBD2 (5 bases each). The CDR3 loop spans 15 amino acids. Looked up from germline, CDR1 is MNHEY and CDR2 is SMNVEV (reference sequence). The V gene lost 5 bases and the J gene lost 2 bases, with 14 bases spanning the gap. CDR3 sequence (DNA): TGTGCCAGCAGTCCCGGGGCGGGCATCACAGATACGCAGTATTTT. Translated: CASSPGAGITDTQYF.

This sequence joins TRBV29-1 and TRBJ1-1; 7 nucleotides match TRBD1. Germline assignment: CDR1 SQVTM and CDR2 ANQGSEA. The CDR3 spans 13 residues. The ends lost 6 bases at V and 10 bases at J; junction bases unmatched: 14. As DNA, the CDR3 is TGCAGCGTGGTCAGGGACAGCCCATCGAGAGCTTTCTTT. Translating gives CSVVRDSPSRAFF.

The rearrangement uses TRBV18 and TRBJ1-2; 11 nucleotides line up with TRBD1. V shed 3 bases and J 1 base; nucleotides not matched to a gene: 7. Per germline, CDR1 KGHSH and CDR2 LQKENI. The length of the CDR3 is 17 residues. In DNA, the CDR3 is TGTGCCAGCTCACCTTTGGGACAGGGGGGTAATAACTATGGCTACACCTTC. It encodes CASSPLGQGGNNYGYTF.

V and J are TRBV2 and TRBJ2-3; 7 bases map to TRBD2. Trimming at V came to 2 bases and at J to 2 bases, leaving 7 bases not matched to a gene. Looked up from germline, CDR1 is SNHLY and CDR2 is FYNNEI. CDR3 length: 16 residues. For the CDR3, the DNA is TGTGCCAGCAGTGAACGAGCGGGGTCGTACACAGATACGCAGTATTTT. The encoded protein is CASSERAGSYTDTQYF.

The gene calls are TRBV5-6 and TRBJ2-7; no definite D call. The CDR3 runs to 14 residues. CDR1 and CDR2 from the germline V gene are SGHDT and YYEEEE. The ends were cut back, 4 bases at V and 2 bases at J, with 13 bases in the middle. The chain's CDR3 is CASSTGFGAYEQYF. The CDR3 DNA sequence: TGTGCCAGCAGCACCGGATTCGGAGCCTACGAGCAGTACTTC.

The J gene is TRBJ2-3, the V gene TRBV19; D possibly corresponds to TRBD1 (5 bases). The V and J ends lost 5 bases and 12 bases respectively, with 12 bases between them. CDR3 size: 11 residues. The germline gives CDR1 LNHDA, CDR2 SQIVND (reference sequence). This CDR3 is CASSPGPSQYF. The DNA for the CDR3 is TGTGCCAGTAGTCCAGGGCCCTCACAGTATTTT.

The V call is TRBV7-8, the J call TRBJ2-7; D may correspond to TRBD1 or TRBD2 (6 bases each). V was trimmed by 0 bases and J by 5 bases, leaving 8 bases between them. The CDR3 is 13 amino acids. Germline values: CDR1 SGHVS, CDR2 FQNEAQ. The CDR3 sequence: CASSLAGGDEQYF. CDR3 nucleotides: TGTGCCAGCAGCTTAGCCGGGGGCGACGAGCAGTACTTC.

The chain employs TRBV5-5 and TRBJ1-5; the D gene is possibly TRBD1 (6 bases). V lost 1 base, J lost 0 bases, and 11 bases lay in between. Germline-derived CDR1 and CDR2 are SGHKS and YYEKEE (reference sequence). The CDR3 totals 16 residues. The CDR3 spells CASSLYRESSNQPQHF. The CDR3 DNA reads TGTGCCAGCAGCTTGTACAGGGAAAGTAGCAATCAGCCCCAGCATTTT.

This rearrangement joins TRBV5-1 to TRBJ1-1; D unclear. Deletions cut 5 bases from V and 0 bases from J, with 8 bases between. CDR1 and CDR2 from the germline V gene are SGHRS and YFSETQ. This CDR3 spans 13 amino acids. CDR3: CASRGRLNTEAFF. Here the CDR3 DNA reads TGCGCCAGCAGGGGCAGGCTGAACACTGAAGCTTTCTTT.